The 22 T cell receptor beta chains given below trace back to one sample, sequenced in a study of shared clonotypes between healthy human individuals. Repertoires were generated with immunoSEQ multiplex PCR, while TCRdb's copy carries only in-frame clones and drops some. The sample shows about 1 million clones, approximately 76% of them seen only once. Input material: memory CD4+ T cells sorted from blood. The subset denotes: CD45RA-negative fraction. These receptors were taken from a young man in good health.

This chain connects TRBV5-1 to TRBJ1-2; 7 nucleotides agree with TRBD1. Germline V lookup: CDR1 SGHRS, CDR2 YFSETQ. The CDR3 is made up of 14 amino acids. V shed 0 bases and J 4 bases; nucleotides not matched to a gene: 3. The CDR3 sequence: CASSLDQGGYGYTF. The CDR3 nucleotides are TGCGCCAGCAGCTTGGATCAGGGGGGCTATGGCTACACCTTC.

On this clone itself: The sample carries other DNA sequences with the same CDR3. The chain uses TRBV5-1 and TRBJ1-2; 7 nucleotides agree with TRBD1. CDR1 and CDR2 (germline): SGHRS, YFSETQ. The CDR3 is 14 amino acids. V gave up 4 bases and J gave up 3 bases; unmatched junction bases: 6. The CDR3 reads CASSPGDRDYGYTF. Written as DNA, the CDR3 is TGCGCCAGCAGCCCCGGGGACAGAGACTATGGCTACACCTTC.

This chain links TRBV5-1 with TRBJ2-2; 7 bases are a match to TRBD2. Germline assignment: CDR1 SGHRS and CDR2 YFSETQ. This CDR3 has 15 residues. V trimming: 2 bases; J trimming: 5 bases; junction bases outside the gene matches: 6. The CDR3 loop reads CASSFKGEGTGELFF. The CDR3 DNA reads TGCGCCAGCAGCTTTAAAGGGGAGGGGACCGGGGAGCTGTTTTTT.

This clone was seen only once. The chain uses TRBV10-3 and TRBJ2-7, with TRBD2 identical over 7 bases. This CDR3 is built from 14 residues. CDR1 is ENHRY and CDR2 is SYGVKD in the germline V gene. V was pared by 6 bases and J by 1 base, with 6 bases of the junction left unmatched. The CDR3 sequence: CAIRPGTTSYEQYF. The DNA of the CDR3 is TGTGCCATCAGACCCGGGACTACGTCCTACGAGCAGTACTTC.

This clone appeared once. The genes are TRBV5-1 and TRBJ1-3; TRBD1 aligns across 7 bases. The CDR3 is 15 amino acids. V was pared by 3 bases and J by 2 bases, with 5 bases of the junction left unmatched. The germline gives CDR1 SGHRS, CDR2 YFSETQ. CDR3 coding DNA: TGCGCCAGCAGCTGGGACAGCAGAACTGGAAACACCATATATTTT. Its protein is CASSWDSRTGNTIYF. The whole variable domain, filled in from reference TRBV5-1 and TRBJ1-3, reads KAGVTQTPRYLIKTRGQQVTLSCSPISGHRSVSWYQQTPGQGLQFLFEYFSETQRNKGNFPGRFSGRQFSNSRSEMNVSTLELGDSALYLCASSWDSRTGNTIYFGEGSWLTVV.

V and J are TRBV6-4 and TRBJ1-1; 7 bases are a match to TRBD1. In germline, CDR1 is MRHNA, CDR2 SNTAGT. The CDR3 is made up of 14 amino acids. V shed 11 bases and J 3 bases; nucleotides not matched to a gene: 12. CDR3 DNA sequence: TGTGCCGCCGAACAGGGGATGAAGGACACTGAAGCTTTCTTT. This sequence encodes CAAEQGMKDTEAFF.

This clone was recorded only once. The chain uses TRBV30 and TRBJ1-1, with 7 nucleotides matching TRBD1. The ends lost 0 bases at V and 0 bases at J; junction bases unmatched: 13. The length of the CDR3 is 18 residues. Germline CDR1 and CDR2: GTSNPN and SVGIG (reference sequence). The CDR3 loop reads CAWSVGGHLTLMNTEAFF. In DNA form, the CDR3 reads TGTGCCTGGAGTGTAGGGGGCCATCTTACCCTAATGAACACTGAAGCTTTCTTT. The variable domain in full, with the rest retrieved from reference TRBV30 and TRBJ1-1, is SQTIHQWPATLVQPVGSPLSLECTVEGTSNPNLYWYRQAAGRGLQLLFYSVGIGQISSEVPQNLSASRPQDRQFILSSKKLLLSDSGFYLCAWSVGGHLTLMNTEAFFGQGTRLTVV.

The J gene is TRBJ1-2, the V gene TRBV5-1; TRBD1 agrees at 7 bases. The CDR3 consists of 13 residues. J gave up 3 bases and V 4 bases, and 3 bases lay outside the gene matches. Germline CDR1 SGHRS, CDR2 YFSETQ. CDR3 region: CASSIDRDYGYTF. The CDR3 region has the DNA TGCGCCAGCAGCATCGACAGGGACTATGGCTACACCTTC. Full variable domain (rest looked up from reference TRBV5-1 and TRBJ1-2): KAGVTQTPRYLIKTRGQQVTLSCSPISGHRSVSWYQQTPGQGLQFLFEYFSETQRNKGNFPGRFSGRQFSNSRSEMNVSTLELGDSALYLCASSIDRDYGYTFGSGTRLTVV.

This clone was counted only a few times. CDR3 DNA sequence: TGTGCCAGCAGTGCCGACAGGGACCAGCCCCAGCATTTT. This translates into CASSADRDQPQHF. This chain links TRBV6-1 with TRBJ1-5; 7 nucleotides agree with TRBD1. CDR3 size: 13 residues. The trim removed 4 bases at V and 7 bases at J, leaving 4 bases unmatched. CDR1 is MNHNS and CDR2 is SASEGT in the germline V gene.

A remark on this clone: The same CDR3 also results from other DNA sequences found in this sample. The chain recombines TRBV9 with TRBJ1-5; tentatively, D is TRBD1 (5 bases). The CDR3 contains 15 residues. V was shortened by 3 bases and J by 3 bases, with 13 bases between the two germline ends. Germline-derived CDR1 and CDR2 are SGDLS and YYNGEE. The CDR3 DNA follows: TGTGCCAGCAGCGCTCAGGGACTTGACAATCAGCCCCAGCATTTT. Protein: CASSAQGLDNQPQHF.

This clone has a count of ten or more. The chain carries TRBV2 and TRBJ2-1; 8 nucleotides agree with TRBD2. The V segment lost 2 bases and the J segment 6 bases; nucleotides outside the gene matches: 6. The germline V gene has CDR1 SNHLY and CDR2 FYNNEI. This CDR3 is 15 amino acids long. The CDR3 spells CASSEHGGAVNEQFF. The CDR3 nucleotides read TGTGCCAGCAGTGAACACGGGGGGGCGGTCAATGAGCAGTTCTTC.

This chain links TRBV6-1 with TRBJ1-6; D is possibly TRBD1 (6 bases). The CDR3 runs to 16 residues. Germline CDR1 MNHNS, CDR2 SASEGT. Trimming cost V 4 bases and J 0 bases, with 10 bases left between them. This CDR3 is CASSGDTSSYNSPLHF. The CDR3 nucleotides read TGTGCCAGCAGTGGGGACACTAGCTCCTATAATTCACCCCTCCACTTT.

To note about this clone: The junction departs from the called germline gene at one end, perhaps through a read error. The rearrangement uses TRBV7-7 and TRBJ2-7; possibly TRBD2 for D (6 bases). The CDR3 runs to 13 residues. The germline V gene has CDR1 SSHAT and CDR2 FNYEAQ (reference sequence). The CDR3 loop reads CASSLEPGGEQYF. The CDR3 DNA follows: TGTGCTAGCAGCTTAGAACCCGGGGGCGAGCAGTACTTC.

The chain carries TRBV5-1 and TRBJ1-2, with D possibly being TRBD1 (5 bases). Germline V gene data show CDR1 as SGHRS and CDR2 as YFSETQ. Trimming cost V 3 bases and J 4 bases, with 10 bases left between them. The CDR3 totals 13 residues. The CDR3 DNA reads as TGCGCCAGCAGCTCGGAGGGGTCCTATGGCTACACCTTC. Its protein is CASSSEGSYGYTF.

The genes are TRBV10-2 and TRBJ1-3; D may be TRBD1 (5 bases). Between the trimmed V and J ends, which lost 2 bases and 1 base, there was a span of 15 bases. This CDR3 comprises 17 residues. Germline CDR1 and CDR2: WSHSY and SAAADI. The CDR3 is CASSEQGRGLSGNTIYF. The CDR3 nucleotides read TGCGCCAGCAGTGAGCAGGGTAGGGGACTATCTGGAAACACCATATATTTT.

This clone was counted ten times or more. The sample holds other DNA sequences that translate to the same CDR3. DNA of the CDR3: TGCGCCAGCAGCCAAGCACCCGGGGGCCCGTTGATGAAGGAGCTGTTTTTT. Its translation: CASSQAPGGPLMKELFF. The chain employs TRBV4-1 and TRBJ2-2, with D perhaps assigned TRBD1 or TRBD2 (6 bases each). The CDR3 totals 17 residues. Germline CDR1 and CDR2: MGHRA and YSYEKL. Trimming took off 1 base at V and 10 bases at J, with 22 bases between the two ends.

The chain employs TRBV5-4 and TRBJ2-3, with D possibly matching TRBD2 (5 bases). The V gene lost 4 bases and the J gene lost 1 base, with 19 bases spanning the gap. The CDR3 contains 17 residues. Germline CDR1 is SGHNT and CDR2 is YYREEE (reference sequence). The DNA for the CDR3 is TGTGCCAGCAGCCCGGTGGGTGGGGAGTCCCGCACAGATACGCAGTATTTT. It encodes CASSPVGGESRTDTQYF. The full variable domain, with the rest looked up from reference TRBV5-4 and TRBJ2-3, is ETGVTQSPTHLIKTRGQQVTLRCSSQSGHNTVSWYQQALGQGPQFIFQYYREEENGRGNFPPRFSGLQFPNYSSELNVNALELDDSALYLCASSPVGGESRTDTQYFGPGTRLTVL.

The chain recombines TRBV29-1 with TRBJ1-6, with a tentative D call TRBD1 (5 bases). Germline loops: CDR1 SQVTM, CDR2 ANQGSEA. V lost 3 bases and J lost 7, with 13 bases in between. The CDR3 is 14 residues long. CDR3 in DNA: TGCAGCGTTGAGTCAGGGCAAAAAAATTCACCCCTCCACTTT. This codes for CSVESGQKNSPLHF.

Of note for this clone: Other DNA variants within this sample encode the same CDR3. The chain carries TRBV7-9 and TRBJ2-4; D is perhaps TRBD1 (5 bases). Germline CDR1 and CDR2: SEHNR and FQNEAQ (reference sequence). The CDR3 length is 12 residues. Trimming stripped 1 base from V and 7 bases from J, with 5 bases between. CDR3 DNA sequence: TGTGCCAGCAGCTTAGACAGGAACATTCAGTACTTC. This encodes CASSLDRNIQYF.

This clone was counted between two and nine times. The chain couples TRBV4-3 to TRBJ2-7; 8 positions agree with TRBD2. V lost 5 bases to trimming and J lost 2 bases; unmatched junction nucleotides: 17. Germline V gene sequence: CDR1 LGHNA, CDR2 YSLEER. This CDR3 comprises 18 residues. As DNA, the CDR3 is TGCGCCAGCAGCATATCCCGGCATTCTACTAGCGGAGCCTACGAGCAGTACTTC. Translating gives CASSISRHSTSGAYEQYF.

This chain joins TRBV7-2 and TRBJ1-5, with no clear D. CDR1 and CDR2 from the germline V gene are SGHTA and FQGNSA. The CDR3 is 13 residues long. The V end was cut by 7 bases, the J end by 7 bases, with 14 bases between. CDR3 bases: TGTGCCAGCACCTCTACGCCCGGGCAGCCCCAGCATTTT. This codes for CASTSTPGQPQHF.

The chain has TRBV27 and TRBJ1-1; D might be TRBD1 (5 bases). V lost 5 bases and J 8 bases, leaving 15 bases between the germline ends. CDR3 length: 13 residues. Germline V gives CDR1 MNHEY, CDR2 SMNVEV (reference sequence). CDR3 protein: CASSPSTDSEAFF. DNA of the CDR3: TGTGCCAGCAGTCCGTCGACAGACTCCGAAGCTTTCTTT.